The next 15 T cell receptor beta chains were all read from a single sample in a study of graft-versus-host responses after intestinal transplantation. The repertoire was sequenced with immunoSEQ multiplex PCR; TCRdb's copy has only in-frame clones and lacks some. The table shows about 23,000 clones, with roughly four fifths occurring only once. Once graft tissue had been processed, intraepithelial and lamina propria lymphocytes were released. The sample in question was ileum tissue, obtained 12 days after intestinal transplant. The source of these receptors is a human patient who received an intestinal transplant, so some T cells may come from the graft donor.

This clone is a singleton in its sample. This chain joins TRBV5-4 and TRBJ2-2; D is perhaps TRBD1 (5 bases). Per the germline V gene, CDR1 is SGHNT and CDR2 is YYREEE (reference sequence). V gave up 1 base and J gave up 1 base, with 17 bases separating them. The CDR3 is 18 amino acids. CDR3 nucleotide sequence: TGTGCCAGCAGCTTGTTTGGGTTGGGGCAAAGGAACACCGGGGAGCTGTTTTTT. Protein product: CASSLFGLGQRNTGELFF.

Of note for this clone: Other DNA sequences from this sample encode an identical CDR3 as well. This chain links TRBV5-1 with TRBJ2-4, with 9 nucleotides matching TRBD1. V shed 0 bases, J shed 8 bases, and the junction held 9 bases outside the gene matches. CDR1 and CDR2 from the germline V gene are SGHRS and YFSETQ. The CDR3 consists of 16 residues. This CDR3 is CASSLDVNRGPDIQYF. CDR3 coding DNA: TGCGCCAGCAGCTTGGATGTGAACAGGGGGCCGGACATTCAGTACTTC.

The chain employs TRBV7-2 and TRBJ1-2, with TRBD1 identical over 7 bases. The CDR3 sequence is 13 residues long. The V segment lost 5 bases and the J segment 7 bases; nucleotides outside the gene matches: 7. Per the germline V gene, CDR1 is SGHTA and CDR2 is FQGNSA. CDR3 in amino acids: CASSAKGALGYTF. The CDR3 region has the DNA TGTGCCAGCAGCGCAAAGGGGGCCCTTGGCTACACCTTC.

The chain has TRBV19 and TRBJ2-5, with 7 bases lining up with TRBD1. J lost 3 bases, V lost 1 base, and 5 bases had no gene match. This CDR3 comprises 15 residues. CDR1 and CDR2 from the germline V gene are LNHDA and SQIVND (reference sequence). Here the CDR3 DNA reads TGTGCCAGTAGTATAGTCTTCGGACAGGAAGAGACCCAGTACTTC. Residues: CASSIVFGQEETQYF.

This clone was counted once. In nucleotides, the CDR3 is TGCGCCAGCAGCTTGCAGGGACTAGCGGGGCTAGATACGCAGTATTTT. It yields the protein CASSLQGLAGLDTQYF. The J gene is TRBJ2-3, the V gene TRBV5-1; TRBD2 matches at 13 bases. Germline values: CDR1 SGHRS, CDR2 YFSETQ. The CDR3 consists of 16 residues. The J segment lost 5 bases and the V segment lost 1 base, leaving 4 bases of the junction unmatched.

The rearrangement links TRBV10-1 to TRBJ1-2, with TRBD1 matching 7 bases. V lost 6 bases and J lost 1; bases outside the gene matches: 5. The CDR3 spans 14 residues. Germline V gene data show CDR1 as WNHNN and CDR2 as SYGVQD (reference sequence). The CDR3 here is CASSVGQDNYGYTF. The DNA of the CDR3 is TGCGCCAGCAGCGTAGGACAGGATAACTATGGCTACACCTTC.

The chain is built from TRBV6-6 and TRBJ1-2; the D is unclear. V lost 4 bases and J 4 bases, leaving 13 bases between the germline ends. The CDR3 runs 14 residues. Per the germline V gene, CDR1 is MNHNY and CDR2 is SVGAGI (reference sequence). The CDR3 DNA reads as TGTGCCAGCAGTTCTCGGAGGGCGCTCTATGGCTACACCTTC. Translating it yields CASSSRRALYGYTF.

V gene TRBV1 combines with J gene TRBJ2-1; whether TRBD2, the table's D call, matches the DNA was not checked. TRBV1 is an annotated pseudogene. CDR3 length: 17 residues. CDR3 in DNA: TGCACCAGCAGCCAAGGGACTAGCGGGGCCGTCTACAATGAGCAGTTCTTC. Encoded protein: CTSSQGTSGAVYNEQFF.

The rearrangement joins TRBV5-1 to TRBJ2-1; TRBD2 agrees at 11 bases. With V trimmed by 5 bases and J by 9 bases, 13 bases remained unmatched. Germline V gene lookup returns CDR1 SGHRS and CDR2 YFSETQ. The CDR3 runs to 16 residues. As DNA, the CDR3 is TGCGCCAGCAGTTCGAGGACTAGCGGGTGGGGTGGTGAGCAGTTCTTC. It translates to CASSSRTSGWGGEQFF.

In this sample, this clone turned up a few times. The rearrangement links TRBV18 to TRBJ2-7, with D maybe TRBD1 (6 bases). The V end was cut by 3 bases, the J end by 0 bases, with 9 bases between. The germline CDR1 and CDR2 sequences are KGHSH and LQKENI. The CDR3 is made up of 14 amino acids. CDR3 nucleotide sequence: TGTGCCAGCTCACCTGACAGGAGCTCCTACGAGCAGTACTTC. Translation gives CASSPDRSSYEQYF.

The table lists this clone with a count of one. The CDR3 DNA is TGCGCCAGCAGCCCCCTAGAGACAGAATCTAACTATGGCTACACCTTC. Translation: CASSPLETESNYGYTF. The chain links TRBV5-1 to TRBJ1-2; TRBD1 is a possible D gene (5 bases). CDR3 size: 16 residues. The germline V gene has CDR1 SGHRS and CDR2 YFSETQ. V was trimmed by 4 bases and J by 0 bases, leaving 16 bases between them.

V gene TRBV11-2 combines with J gene TRBJ2-7, with D possibly TRBD1 on 6 matching bases. The germline gives CDR1 SGHAT, CDR2 FQNNGV. The CDR3 spans 16 residues. Trimming shortened V by 2 bases and J by 3 bases, and 17 bases separated the two germline ends. CDR3 nucleotides: TGTGCCAGCAGCTTACCCGTGGACAGCCTCCTCTACGAGCAGTACTTC. As protein: CASSLPVDSLLYEQYF. The variable domain in full, with the rest retrieved from reference TRBV11-2 and TRBJ2-7, is EAGVAQSPRYKIIEKRQSVAFWCNPISGHATLYWYQQILGQGPKLLIQFQNNGVVDDSQLPKDRFSAERLKGVDSTLKIQPAKLEDSAVYLCASSLPVDSLLYEQYFGPGTRLTVT.

The chain joins TRBV6-1 to TRBJ1-4; D not resolved. Germline values: CDR1 MNHNS, CDR2 SASEGT. The V gene lost 1 base and the J gene lost 0 bases, with 9 bases spanning the gap. The CDR3 runs to 16 residues. The CDR3 DNA reads as TGTGCCAGCAGTGAAGTCGGAGACCCAACTAATGAAAAACTGTTTTTT. Residues: CASSEVGDPTNEKLFF.

With regard to this clone: The sample contains more than one DNA sequence encoding this CDR3. The chain uses TRBV4-2 and TRBJ2-5; TRBD2 matches 11 bases. J gave up 2 bases and V 1 base, and 0 bases lay outside the gene matches. The CDR3 consists of 15 residues. Looked up from germline, CDR1 is LGHNA and CDR2 is YNFKEQ. Written as DNA, the CDR3 is TGTGCCAGCAGCCAAGGGACTAGCGGGCAAGAGACCCAGTACTTC. Translation: CASSQGTSGQETQYF.

V gene TRBV19 combines with J gene TRBJ2-2, with TRBD2 identical over 12 bases. V dropped 10 bases and J dropped 5; count of bases not matched to a gene: 8. The CDR3 sequence is 15 residues long. Per germline, CDR1 LNHDA and CDR2 SQIVND (reference sequence). As DNA, the CDR3 is TGTGCCACTCGACTAGCGGGAGTCTCGACCGGGGAGCTGTTTTTT. Protein: CATRLAGVSTGELFF.